Listed below are T cell receptor beta chains from one sample, sequenced in a study of cytomegalovirus exposure and HLA in healthy donors. Sequencing used immunoSEQ multiplex PCR; TCRdb keeps in-frame clones, though not all of them. The profile covers 130,000 to 150,000 clones, with less than 85% appearing a single time and over 6.5% taken by the ten largest. Material: PBMCs. These receptors all stem from a man in his forties or fifties in good health and CMV-seropositive. Both conserved end residues are part of each CDR3. D genes are given only for firm matches. For some rows the clone size is stated as once, few or many, or as a class when expanded; others skip it.

j_call clone_size cdr3_length v_call d_call cdr3_nt cdr3_aa
TRBJ2-2 - 15 TRBV7-8 - TGTGCCAGCAGACAGACAGGTGCGAACACCGGGGAGCTGTTTTTT CASRQTGANTGELFF
TRBJ2-6 - 15 TRBV5-4 TRBD1 TGTGCCAGCAGCTCAACAGGGGCTGGGGCCAACGTCCTGACTTTC CASSSTGAGANVLTF
TRBJ1-4 - 16 TRBV5-1 - TGCGCCAGCAGCTTGGGACTAGCGGGAGGGCCTTCAAAACTGTTTTTT CASSLGLAGGPSKLFF
TRBJ2-7 - 12 TRBV7-9 TRBD2 TGTGCCAGCGGTGGGAGGGACTACGAGCAGTACTTC CASGGRDYEQYF
TRBJ1-4 once 14 TRBV5-8 TRBD1 TGTGCCAGCAGCCCCGGGACAGATAATGAAAAACTGTTTTTT CASSPGTDNEKLFF
TRBJ1-1 few 15 TRBV5-1 TRBD1 TGCGCCAGCAGCTTATACAGGGGTATGAACACTGAAGCTTTCTTT CASSLYRGMNTEAFF
TRBJ2-1 once 17 TRBV5-1 TRBD2 TGCGCCAGCAGCCCACCGACTAGCGGGGGAAAGTACAATGAGCAGTTCTTC CASSPPTSGGKYNEQFF
TRBJ2-7 few 15 TRBV7-2 TRBD2 TGTGCCAGCAGCTTACAAGCGGGGGGGCCGCACGAGCAGTACTTC CASSLQAGGPHEQYF
TRBJ2-3 - 15 TRBV27 TRBD1 TGTGCCAGCAGTTTGCCGGGACAGGGCACAGATACGCAGTATTTT CASSLPGQGTDTQYF
TRBJ2-2 - 15 TRBV29-1 TRBD2 TGCAGCGTTGGTGGACTAGCGGTTAACACCGGGGAGCTGTTTTTT CSVGGLAVNTGELFF
TRBJ2-1 - 15 TRBV6-4 TRBD2 TGTGCCAGTTCCCCGGAGGGACTAGCGGGCAATGAGCAGTTCTTC CASSPEGLAGNEQFF
TRBJ1-1 once 11 TRBV19 - TGTGCCAGTAGTATTGGGCCCAGGGCTTTCTTT CASSIGPRAFF
TRBJ2-5 - 14 TRBV27 - TGTGCCAGCAGGTCATGGGGCGGGAAGGAGACCCAGTACTTC CASRSWGGKETQYF
TRBJ2-5 many 15 TRBV6-5 - TGTGCCAGCAGTCCATCCCAAGGGGTAGGGGAGACCCAGTACTTC CASSPSQGVGETQYF
TRBJ2-1 few 18 TRBV5-4 - TGTGCCAGCAGCTTGGGGGGATTGGGGGCATTGGGTTACAATGAGCAGTTCTTC CASSLGGLGALGYNEQFF
TRBJ1-1 few 15 TRBV29-1 - TGCAGCGCTCTAAAACTACAGGCTTTGAACACTGAAGCTTTCTTT CSALKLQALNTEAFF
TRBJ2-1 - 16 TRBV7-9 - TGTGCCAGCAGCTTAGAAAGCGGCGGGCCGGTCGATGAGCAGTTCTTC CASSLESGGPVDEQFF
TRBJ1-2 - 13 TRBV27 TRBD1 TGTGCCAGCAGGCGGGACAGGGGCTATGGCTACACCTTC CASRRDRGYGYTF
TRBJ1-1 - 16 TRBV6-1 - TGTGCCAGCAGTGATCGCTACAGGGTCGAAGGTACTGAAGCTTTCTTT CASSDRYRVEGTEAFF
TRBJ2-5 - 13 TRBV2 TRBD2 TGTGCCAGCCTAGCGGAGGCCCCAGGGACCCAGTACTTC CASLAEAPGTQYF
TRBJ2-2 - 12 TRBV30 - TGTGCCTGGAGTCCAGGTTCCGGGGAGCTGTTTTTT CAWSPGSGELFF
TRBJ2-7 - 15 TRBV4-1 - TGCGCCAGCAGCCAAGGAGAGACGGGGGCCTACGAGCAGTACTTC CASSQGETGAYEQYF
TRBJ2-7 - 12 TRBV6-6 - TGTGCCAGCAAGGAACAGGTTAACGAGCAGTACTTC CASKEQVNEQYF
TRBJ1-1 - 16 TRBV30 - TGTGCCTGGAGTCGAACAGGCTTTAAAATGAACACTGAAGCTTTCTTT CAWSRTGFKMNTEAFF
TRBJ2-7 - 15 TRBV27 - TGTGCCAGCAGTAGCTGGGGGGGCCTTATCTACGAGCAGTACTTC CASSSWGGLIYEQYF
TRBJ1-1 - 14 TRBV5-4 - TGTGCCAGCAGCGAGACAGGCCCGAACACTGAAGCTTTCTTT CASSETGPNTEAFF
TRBJ2-5 few 15 TRBV7-8 TRBD2 TGTGCCAGCAGCCGACTAGCGGGAAACCAAGAGACCCAGTACTTC CASSRLAGNQETQYF
TRBJ2-3 - 13 TRBV27 TRBD1 TGTGCCAGCAGGCGTCGGACAGGGGGAGGGCAGTATTTT CASRRRTGGGQYF
TRBJ2-7 - 15 TRBV4-3 - TGCGCCAGCAGCCAAGAAGTGGGGGGGCCGGACGAGCAGTACTTC CASSQEVGGPDEQYF
TRBJ1-4 - 16 TRBV9 TRBD1 TGTGCCAGCAGCGTAGACTCCAGGGGGACTAATGAAAAACTGTTTTTT CASSVDSRGTNEKLFF
TRBJ2-1 - 15 TRBV27 TRBD1 TGTGCCAGCATTAACCGGGACAGGGGCTACAATGAGCAGTTCTTC CASINRDRGYNEQFF
TRBJ2-5 - 15 TRBV7-2 - TGTGCCAGCAGCTTAGGAGCGTCGGGTTTTGAGACCCAGTACTTC CASSLGASGFETQYF
TRBJ1-5 - 15 TRBV15 TRBD1 TGTGCCACCAGCAGGGACAGGGATAGCAATCAGCCCCAGCATTTT CATSRDRDSNQPQHF
TRBJ2-7 - 13 TRBV29-1 TRBD1 TGCAGCGTTGAAGTGGGACAGAGCTACGAGCAGTACTTC CSVEVGQSYEQYF
TRBJ1-2 - 12 TRBV7-9 - TGTGCCAGCAGCCCGGACAGCGGAGGCTACACCTTC CASSPDSGGYTF
TRBJ2-7 - 14 TRBV11-3 TRBD1 TGTGCCAGCAGCTTAAGGGCAGGGGGCAGCGAGCAGTACTTC CASSLRAGGSEQYF
TRBJ2-7 once 12 TRBV19 - TGTGCCAGTAGTGAGACAGGCTACGAGCAGTACTTC CASSETGYEQYF
TRBJ1-1 - 18 TRBV7-9 TRBD1 TGTGCCAGCAGCATACAGCCGCTTAGGGACAGGGGGAACACTGAAGCTTTCTTT CASSIQPLRDRGNTEAFF
TRBJ2-5 few 13 TRBV2 TRBD2 TGTGCCAGCAGTGCCGGGAGGCTAGAGACCCAGTACTTC CASSAGRLETQYF
TRBJ2-7 - 14 TRBV19 - TGTGCCACCTCTCCCTGGGGCAATTCCTACGAGCAGTACTTC CATSPWGNSYEQYF
TRBJ1-5 - 15 TRBV18 - TGTGCCAGCTCACCGCTGGACAGTAGCAATCAGCCCCAGCATTTT CASSPLDSSNQPQHF
TRBJ1-1 once 14 TRBV27 TRBD1 TGTGCCAGCAGTTTTAGGACAGGGACGGGAGAAGCTTTCTTT CASSFRTGTGEAFF
TRBJ2-7 - 16 TRBV4-2 TRBD2 TGTGCCAGCAGCCAAGTGGCGCGGGAGGGCCACGACGAGCAGTACTTC CASSQVAREGHDEQYF
TRBJ2-2 few 20 TRBV9 TRBD1 TGTGCCAGCAGCGCGTCATTGGGGGGTGGGACAGGGGAGAACACCGGGGAGCTGTTTTTT CASSASLGGGTGENTGELFF
TRBJ1-6 - 15 TRBV7-2 - TGTGCCAGCAGCTTATCAGCAGGGTATAATTCACCCCTCCACTTT CASSLSAGYNSPLHF
TRBJ2-1 - 18 TRBV7-6 TRBD2 TGTGCCAGCAGCGTCTCCGTTGGCGGGGGGGCCTCGAACAATGAGCAGTTCTTC CASSVSVGGGASNNEQFF
TRBJ2-7 - 16 TRBV18 TRBD2 TGTGCCAGCTCACATACCGCTGACCGGGAGGCCGACGAGCAGTACTTC CASSHTADREADEQYF
TRBJ2-3 - 18 TRBV15 - TGTGCCACCAGCAGAGAGAGGTTGTTTACAACTAGCACAGATACGCAGTATTTT CATSRERLFTTSTDTQYF
TRBJ1-5 - 15 TRBV7-6 TRBD1 TGTGCCAGCAGCCCGACAGGGGATCCCAATCAGCCCCAGCATTTT CASSPTGDPNQPQHF
TRBJ1-1 - 16 TRBV15 TRBD1 TGTGCCACCAGCAGAGATCGGGACAGGACGAACACTGAAGCTTTCTTT CATSRDRDRTNTEAFF
TRBJ2-7 - 13 TRBV29-1 TRBD2 TGCAGCGTGGAACTAGCGGGAGACTACGAGCAGTACTTC CSVELAGDYEQYF
TRBJ2-1 - 14 TRBV12-5 TRBD2 TGTGCTAGCTCTCGGGGGGGGAATTACAATGAGCAGTTCTTC CASSRGGNYNEQFF
TRBJ2-7 many 15 TRBV6-5 - TGTGCCAGCAGTTACTCTTATGGAGAAACCTACGAGCAGTACTTC CASSYSYGETYEQYF
TRBJ2-7 once 16 TRBV4-2 - TGTGCCAGCAGCCAAGATCTTCGGGGGGCAGGCTACGAGCAGTACTTC CASSQDLRGAGYEQYF